The following is a T cell receptor (beta chain) sequence with its context. The data derive from a study of OX40 agonist ivuxolimab in advanced cancers. Assay: immunoSEQ multiplex PCR; the TCRdb copy retains only in-frame clones and omits some. Counted here are around 110,000 clones, about nine tenths occurring once; the ten biggest clones make up approximately 0.48%. Trimming removed 6 bases from V and 0 bases from J; junction bases left unmatched: 3. The CDR3 extends over 14 amino acids. The germline V gene encodes CDR1 SEHNR and CDR2 FQNEAQ (reference sequence). The sequences come from CD4+ or CD8+ T cells sorted from blood, collected in a trial of the OX40 agonist ivuxolimab. This TCR came from an adult with an advanced solid tumor such as melanoma, head and neck, liver or kidney cancer. The chain is built from TRBV7-9 and TRBJ1-2, with 8 positions matching TRBD1. The CDR3 sequence is CASSGTGANYGYTF. The CDR3 DNA reads as TGTGCCAGCAGTGGGACAGGAGCTAACTATGGCTACACCTTC.